These T cell receptor beta chains were read from a single sample in a study of regulatory T cells in long-lasting Graves disease. MiXCR was run by TCRdb on the multiplex PCR reads, yielding one entry per CDR3 protein. The sample records 400,000 to 500,000 distinct CDR3 sequences, roughly 17% being singletons. The sample also formed part of further work on T cells in Graves' hyperthyroidism and ophthalmopathy.

This sample comprised peripheral blood mononuclear cells (PBMCs), obtained at new diagnosis, from a patient treated with antithyroid drugs. Source of these receptors: a woman under 40 with Graves disease. Both conserved end residues are part of each CDR3. The order of the fields is J gene, V gene, D gene, clone size, CDR3 DNA, CDR3 protein. The D gene is left open where the match is weak. For some rows the clone size is stated as once, few or many, or as a class when expanded; others skip it.

j_call: TRBJ2-1
v_call: TRBV6-2/TRBV6-3
d_call: .
clone_size: few
cdr3_nt: TGTGCCACCGCCGGGACCACGACCTACAATGAGCAGTTCTTC
cdr3_aa: CATAGTTTYNEQFF

j_call: TRBJ2-1
v_call: TRBV7-2
d_call: TRBD2
clone_size: .
cdr3_nt: TGTGCCAGCAGGCGTCCGCGGGAGATGAGGGACAATGAGCAGTTCTTC
cdr3_aa: CASRRPREMRDNEQFF

j_call: TRBJ2-1
v_call: TRBV28
d_call: TRBD2
clone_size: many
cdr3_nt: TGTGCCAGCAGACCACCGGGACTAGCATCTTACAATGAGCAGTTCTTC
cdr3_aa: CASRPPGLASYNEQFF

j_call: TRBJ2-7
v_call: TRBV28
d_call: .
clone_size: few
cdr3_nt: TGTGCCAGCAGTTTCCTCACCTCCTACGAGCAGTACTTC
cdr3_aa: CASSFLTSYEQYF

j_call: TRBJ2-7
v_call: TRBV29-1
d_call: TRBD1
clone_size: many
cdr3_nt: TGCAGCGTTAGAGCCCGGACAGGGTACGAGCAGTACTTC
cdr3_aa: CSVRARTGYEQYF

j_call: TRBJ2-5
v_call: TRBV29-1
d_call: .
clone_size: many
cdr3_nt: TGCAGCGTTGGAGTAGCGCGAATCCAAGAGACCCAGTACTTC
cdr3_aa: CSVGVARIQETQYF

j_call: TRBJ2-1
v_call: TRBV4-1
d_call: TRBD2
clone_size: few
cdr3_nt: TGCGCCAGCAGCCAAGCCCAGGGACTAGCGGGAAATGAGCAGTTCTTC
cdr3_aa: CASSQAQGLAGNEQFF

j_call: TRBJ2-1
v_call: TRBV11-1
d_call: TRBD1
clone_size: .
cdr3_nt: TGTGCCAGCAGCTTCTCGACAGGGGCTAGCTCCTACAATGAGCAGTTCTTC
cdr3_aa: CASSFSTGASSYNEQFF

j_call: TRBJ2-5
v_call: TRBV3-1
d_call: .
clone_size: few
cdr3_nt: TGTGCCAGCAGCCCCCTCGTAGGGAAAGAGACCCAGTACTTC
cdr3_aa: CASSPLVGKETQYF

j_call: TRBJ2-1
v_call: TRBV7-8
d_call: TRBD2
clone_size: many
cdr3_nt: TGTGCCACCGCCCAGCGGGAGAGCTCCTACAATGAGCAGTTCTTC
cdr3_aa: CATAQRESSYNEQFF

j_call: TRBJ1-2
v_call: TRBV30
d_call: .
clone_size: many
cdr3_nt: TGTGCCTGGAGCCTTTACACCGGAGGGGACTATGGCTACACCTTC
cdr3_aa: CAWSLYTGGDYGYTF

j_call: TRBJ2-7
v_call: TRBV11-2
d_call: .
clone_size: .
cdr3_nt: TGTGCCAGCAGCGGAAGCGGGACAGGCAGGTCCTACGAGCAGTACTTC
cdr3_aa: CASSGSGTGRSYEQYF

j_call: TRBJ2-3
v_call: TRBV30
d_call: TRBD2
clone_size: few
cdr3_nt: TGTGCCTGGGGGCGCCTGGGAGGGGCCACCTTCGGCACAGATACGCAGTATTTT
cdr3_aa: CAWGRLGGATFGTDTQYF

j_call: TRBJ2-7
v_call: TRBV7-9
d_call: TRBD1
clone_size: .
cdr3_nt: TGTGCCAGCAGCTTACCTCTAGGACAGGGTTTTTCCTACGAGCAGTACTTC
cdr3_aa: CASSLPLGQGFSYEQYF

j_call: TRBJ2-2
v_call: TRBV28
d_call: .
clone_size: many
cdr3_nt: TGTGCCAGCAAAGGGGGCACCGGGGAGCTGTTTTTT
cdr3_aa: CASKGGTGELFF

j_call: TRBJ2-4
v_call: TRBV28
d_call: TRBD1
clone_size: many
cdr3_nt: TGTGCCAGCAGTTCAGTGGGGACAGGGTGGTCGGGCATTCAGTACTTC
cdr3_aa: CASSSVGTGWSGIQYF

j_call: TRBJ2-2
v_call: TRBV5-1
d_call: .
clone_size: many
cdr3_nt: TGCGCCAGCAGCTTATCCCAGAGCACCGGGGAGCTGTTTTTT
cdr3_aa: CASSLSQSTGELFF

j_call: TRBJ2-1
v_call: TRBV5-1
d_call: .
clone_size: few
cdr3_nt: TGCGCCAGCAGCTTGTCCCGGGAGATCAATGAGCAGTTCTTC
cdr3_aa: CASSLSREINEQFF

j_call: TRBJ2-1
v_call: TRBV6-1
d_call: TRBD1
clone_size: many
cdr3_nt: TGTGCCAGCAGTGACCCCGGACAGGGGGTCAGCCCCTACAATGAGCAGTTCTTC
cdr3_aa: CASSDPGQGVSPYNEQFF

j_call: TRBJ2-4
v_call: TRBV6-2/TRBV6-3
d_call: TRBD1
clone_size: few
cdr3_nt: TGTGCCAGCAGTTACGTCTGGATGACAGGGGGAAACATTCAGTACTTC
cdr3_aa: CASSYVWMTGGNIQYF

j_call: TRBJ2-1
v_call: TRBV6-2/TRBV6-3
d_call: TRBD2
clone_size: many
cdr3_nt: TGTGCCAGCAGTTTCAGGACTAGCGACTCCTACAATGAGCAGTTCTTC
cdr3_aa: CASSFRTSDSYNEQFF

j_call: TRBJ2-3
v_call: TRBV27
d_call: TRBD2
clone_size: few
cdr3_nt: TGTGCCAGCAGTCAAAGCGGGAGGGCCCAAGATACGCAGTATTTT
cdr3_aa: CASSQSGRAQDTQYF

j_call: TRBJ2-2
v_call: TRBV7-2
d_call: .
clone_size: few
cdr3_nt: TGTGCCAGCAGCCTTCCTTGGGGGTCCGCCGGGGAGCTGTTTTTT
cdr3_aa: CASSLPWGSAGELFF